The rows below give T cell receptor beta chains drawn from one sample of a study of shared clonotypes between healthy human individuals. Assay: immunoSEQ multiplex PCR; the TCRdb copy retains only in-frame clones and omits some. The sample lists about 1.9 million clones, roughly 95% occurring once. The sample comprised naive CD8+ T cells from PBMCs. The receptors come from a man aged 18 to 29 in good health. Some clones in this sample may be carry-over from other donors' samples. CDR3s include the opening cysteine and the closing phenylalanine or tryptophan. The D gene is left open where the match is weak. A clone size is listed for some rows: how often the clone was seen (once, few, many), or a class if it is expanded.

V: TRBV4-3
size: NA
J: TRBJ2-1
D: NA
DNA: TGCGCCAGCAGCCAACAGTCTAGCGCCAATGAGCAGTTCTTC
CDR3: CASSQQSSANEQFF

V: TRBV9
size: once
J: TRBJ2-7
D: NA
DNA: TGTGCCAGCAGCCCCTCCGCCGAGCAGTACTTC
CDR3: CASSPSAEQYF

V: TRBV18
size: NA
J: TRBJ2-7
D: NA
DNA: TGTGCCAGCTCACCGGACATCTACGAGCAGTACTTC
CDR3: CASSPDIYEQYF

V: TRBV6-6
size: NA
J: TRBJ2-1
D: NA
DNA: TGTGCCAGCATTGAACGGGAGAGAAGGGGTGAGCAGTTCTTC
CDR3: CASIERERRGEQFF

V: TRBV10-3
size: NA
J: TRBJ1-1
D: TRBD1
DNA: TGTGCCATCAGGGGACAGGGAGGAGGCACTGAAGCTTTCTTT
CDR3: CAIRGQGGGTEAFF

V: TRBV6-1
size: NA
J: TRBJ2-2
D: NA
DNA: TGTGCCAGCAGTGACTTGACCATGGCCCGGAACACCGGGGAGCTGTTTTTT
CDR3: CASSDLTMARNTGELFF

V: TRBV10-1
size: NA
J: TRBJ2-7
D: NA
DNA: TGCGCCAGGACCCCAAACGAGCAGTACTTC
CDR3: CARTPNEQYF

V: TRBV19
size: NA
J: TRBJ2-2
D: TRBD1
DNA: TGTGCCAGTACCGACAGGGGGCCCGGGGAGCTGTTTTTT
CDR3: CASTDRGPGELFF

V: TRBV4-3
size: few
J: TRBJ1-3
D: NA
DNA: TGCGCCAGCAGCCAAGACAGATTCTCTGGAAACACCATATATTTT
CDR3: CASSQDRFSGNTIYF

V: TRBV19
size: NA
J: TRBJ2-1
D: NA
DNA: TGTGCCAGTACCACCGAACCCAACAATGAGCAGTTCTTC
CDR3: CASTTEPNNEQFF

V: TRBV6-1
size: NA
J: TRBJ2-2
D: NA
DNA: TGTGCCAACAGACAGACTCGGACCGGGGAGCTGTTTTTT
CDR3: CANRQTRTGELFF

V: TRBV6-5
size: NA
J: TRBJ2-7
D: TRBD2
DNA: TGTGCCAGCAGTTGGCGGGGGGTCGGAGGCGAGCAGTACTTC
CDR3: CASSWRGVGGEQYF

V: TRBV9
size: NA
J: TRBJ1-2
D: NA
DNA: TGTGCCAGCAGCGTAGCCCAGGGAGCTAACTATGGCTACACCTTC
CDR3: CASSVAQGANYGYTF

V: TRBV14
size: NA
J: TRBJ2-3
D: TRBD2
DNA: TGTGCCAGCAGCCAAAGGACTAGCGGGAGCAGGGAGACAGATACGCAGTATTTT
CDR3: CASSQRTSGSRETDTQYF

V: TRBV5-3
size: NA
J: TRBJ1-4
D: TRBD1
DNA: TGTGCCAGAAGCCCGACGATACGAGACAGGGGTTCTGCGACTAATGAAAAACTGTTTTTT
CDR3: CARSPTIRDRGSATNEKLFF

V: TRBV5-1
size: NA
J: TRBJ2-3
D: TRBD1
DNA: TGCGCCAGCCGCCCCCGACAGGGAATGGATACGCAGTATTTT
CDR3: CASRPRQGMDTQYF

V: TRBV27
size: NA
J: TRBJ1-1
D: NA
DNA: TGTGCCAGCAGTTTATCTTGGTTCAACGGGCTGAACACTGAAGCTTTCTTT
CDR3: CASSLSWFNGLNTEAFF

V: TRBV5-1
size: few
J: TRBJ1-5
D: TRBD1
DNA: TGCGCCAGCAGCCCGACAGGGACTCAGCCCCAGCATTTT
CDR3: CASSPTGTQPQHF

V: TRBV13
size: once
J: TRBJ2-7
D: NA
DNA: TGTGCCAGCAGTTACGACACTGGGGGTGGGCCCTACGAGCAGTACTTC
CDR3: CASSYDTGGGPYEQYF

V: TRBV5-4
size: NA
J: TRBJ2-2
D: TRBD1
DNA: TGTGCCAGCAGTTACCATGGGACAGGGGGCATCCCCGGGGAGCTGTTTTTT
CDR3: CASSYHGTGGIPGELFF

V: TRBV6-1
size: NA
J: TRBJ1-1
D: NA
DNA: TGTGCCAGCAGTGAATGGGGGGGCGACAGCTACACTGAAGCTTTCTTT
CDR3: CASSEWGGDSYTEAFF

V: TRBV25-1
size: once
J: TRBJ1-6
D: NA
DNA: TGTGCCAGCAGTGGGTCCGGTTCACCCCTCCACTTT
CDR3: CASSGSGSPLHF